This record concerns one TCR beta chain sequence. Sequenced by immunoSEQ multiplex PCR; TCRdb stores in-frame clones only, minus some. The sample has 350,000 or so clones, more than 85% seen once. These data come from a study of blood T cell repertoires in COVID-19. Background on the study: Samples taken during acute and convalescent COVID-19 were collected in the United States, Italy and Spain. The cDNA or gDNA used as material had been derived from T cells, B-cell-depleted T cells, or PBMCs.

The CDR3 is 16 amino acids. Germline V gene sequence: CDR1 SGHRS, CDR2 YFSETQ. Trimming removed 4 bases from V and 6 bases from J; junction bases left unmatched: 9. This TCR derives from a woman aged 30 to 39 who had recovered from COVID-19. This rearrangement joins TRBV5-1 to TRBJ1-5; 11 nucleotides agree with TRBD1. Sequenced input: PBMCs or T cells enriched from blood (not recorded which). As DNA, the CDR3 is TGCGCCAGCAGCGTATCCGGGACAGGGGGAAGTCAGCCCCAGCATTTT. Amino acid sequence: CASSVSGTGGSQPQHF. The variable domain in full, completed from reference TRBV5-1 and TRBJ1-5, reads KAGVTQTPRYLIKTRGQQVTLSCSPISGHRSVSWYQQTPGQGLQFLFEYFSETQRNKGNFPGRFSGRQFSNSRSEMNVSTLELGDSALYLCASSVSGTGGSQPQHFGDGTRLSIL.